The rows below give T cell receptor beta chains drawn from one sample of a study of blood T cell repertoires in COVID-19. Libraries were prepared by immunoSEQ multiplex PCR; TCRdb keeps only in-frame clonotypes and omits some of them. The sample records about 480,000 clones, 80% to 90% being singletons. The specimen sequenced was peripheral blood. The receptors stem from a young man with COVID-19, enrolled during active disease. Each CDR3 is given with its conserved first and last residue. The order of the fields is D gene, V gene, clone size, J gene, CDR3 protein, CDR3 DNA. The D gene is left open where the match is weak. The size entry is marked missing in some rows and otherwise reads once, few, many or a size class.

D: TRBD2; V: TRBV3-1/TRBV3-2; size: .; J: TRBJ2-7; CDR3: CASSQGGRVSSYEQYF; DNA: TGTGCCAGCAGCCAAGGGGGGAGGGTCAGCTCCTACGAGCAGTACTTC
D: TRBD2; V: TRBV25-1; size: .; J: TRBJ2-2; CDR3: CASRTGSGRWNGELFF; DNA: TGTGCCAGCAGGACCGGTAGCGGGAGATGGAACGGGGAGCTGTTTTTT
D: .; V: TRBV5-1; size: .; J: TRBJ2-1; CDR3: CASSIDSSYNEQFF; DNA: TGCGCCAGCTCTATTGACTCCTCCTACAATGAGCAGTTCTTC
D: TRBD1; V: TRBV5-1; size: .; J: TRBJ2-5; CDR3: CASRTDRGWETQYF; DNA: TGCGCCAGCAGGACCGACAGGGGCTGGGAGACCCAGTACTTC
D: .; V: TRBV21-1; size: .; J: TRBJ2-3; CDR3: CASSKFRRGGTDTQYF; DNA: TGTGCCAGCAGCAAATTTCGCAGGGGGGGCACAGATACGCAGTATTTT
D: TRBD1; V: TRBV9; size: .; J: TRBJ2-6; CDR3: CASSAGTVQFSGANVLTF; DNA: TGTGCCAGCAGCGCCGGGACAGTTCAATTCTCTGGGGCCAACGTCCTGACTTTC
D: TRBD1; V: TRBV18; size: .; J: TRBJ1-5; CDR3: CASSPLGQGSNQPQHF; DNA: TGTGCCAGCTCACCACTTGGACAGGGTAGCAATCAGCCCCAGCATTTT
D: TRBD1; V: TRBV6-1; size: .; J: TRBJ1-2; CDR3: CASTSRTGNNYGYTF; DNA: TGTGCCAGCACCTCGCGGACAGGAAATAACTATGGCTACACCTTC
D: .; V: TRBV12-5; size: .; J: TRBJ1-6; CDR3: CASGLGQSNSPLHF; DNA: TGTGCTAGTGGTCTGGGACAAAGTAATTCACCCCTCCACTTT
D: .; V: TRBV30; size: .; J: TRBJ2-7; CDR3: CAWSAIYEQYF; DNA: TGTGCCTGGAGCGCTATTTACGAGCAGTACTTC
D: .; V: TRBV19; size: .; J: TRBJ2-2; CDR3: CASSISAGTGELFF; DNA: TGTGCCAGTAGTATATCTGCAGGCACCGGGGAGCTGTTTTTT
D: .; V: TRBV5-1; size: .; J: TRBJ1-1; CDR3: CASSLEGRVDTEAFF; DNA: TGCGCCAGCAGCTTGGAGGGCAGGGTGGACACTGAAGCTTTCTTT
D: TRBD2; V: TRBV3-1/TRBV3-2; size: .; J: TRBJ2-5; CDR3: CASSRTGGPETQYF; DNA: TGTGCCAGCAGCCGCACGGGGGGGCCAGAGACCCAGTACTTC
D: .; V: TRBV19; size: .; J: TRBJ2-7; CDR3: CASSIKGTHEQYF; DNA: TGTGCCAGTAGTATAAAAGGGACTCACGAGCAGTACTTC
D: .; V: TRBV6-5; size: .; J: TRBJ2-3; CDR3: CASSYSRGKSTDTQYF; DNA: TGTGCCAGCAGTTACTCGCGGGGCAAAAGCACAGATACGCAGTATTTT
D: TRBD1; V: TRBV4-1; size: few; J: TRBJ1-6; CDR3: CASSQVDRASSPLHF; DNA: TGCGCCAGCAGCCAGGTGGACAGGGCAAGCTCACCCCTCCACTTT
D: TRBD2; V: TRBV5-1; size: .; J: TRBJ2-3; CDR3: CASGRGGPDTQYF; DNA: TGCGCCAGTGGGCGGGGGGGCCCAGATACGCAGTATTTT
D: .; V: TRBV6-5; size: .; J: TRBJ1-5; CDR3: CASREVRNQPQHF; DNA: TGTGCCAGCAGGGAGGTTCGCAATCAGCCCCAGCATTTT
D: .; V: TRBV29-1; size: .; J: TRBJ1-1; CDR3: CSVGLLRRGGTEAFF; DNA: TGCAGCGTTGGACTCCTACGAAGGGGGGGCACTGAAGCTTTCTTT
D: TRBD1; V: TRBV3-1/TRBV3-2; size: .; J: TRBJ1-2; CDR3: CASSRQGPPYGYTF; DNA: TGTGCCAGCAGTCGACAGGGGCCCCCCTATGGCTACACCTTC
D: TRBD1; V: TRBV6-5; size: once; J: TRBJ1-1; CDR3: CASRLTGGTEAFF; DNA: TGTGCCAGCAGGTTAACAGGGGGCACTGAAGCTTTCTTT
D: .; V: TRBV11-2; size: .; J: TRBJ1-1; CDR3: CASSFGSGGMNTEAFF; DNA: TGTGCCAGCAGCTTCGGGAGTGGGGGGATGAACACTGAAGCTTTCTTT
D: .; V: TRBV19; size: once; J: TRBJ2-5; CDR3: CASSIQGGGETQYF; DNA: TGTGCCAGTAGTATCCAGGGTGGGGGGGAGACCCAGTACTTC
D: .; V: TRBV2; size: .; J: TRBJ2-3; CDR3: CASRALDRSSTDTQYF; DNA: TGTGCCAGCAGGGCGCTAGACAGGTCTAGCACAGATACGCAGTATTTT
D: .; V: TRBV5-1; size: .; J: TRBJ1-1; CDR3: CASSSTSDYTEAFF; DNA: TGCGCCAGCAGCTCAACCTCAGACTACACTGAAGCTTTCTTT
D: .; V: TRBV5-4; size: .; J: TRBJ1-2; CDR3: CASSPGTGLPNYGYTF; DNA: TGTGCCAGCAGCCCCGGGACTGGCCTTCCTAACTATGGCTACACCTTC
D: .; V: TRBV11-2; size: .; J: TRBJ2-5; CDR3: CASREGSQETQYF; DNA: TGTGCCAGCAGGGAGGGGTCCCAAGAGACCCAGTACTTC
D: .; V: TRBV30; size: .; J: TRBJ1-2; CDR3: CAWSTGTGKGYTF; DNA: TGTGCCTGGAGCACAGGGACGGGCAAGGGCTACACCTTC
D: TRBD2; V: TRBV5-4; size: .; J: TRBJ2-1; CDR3: CASTPASGSSSYNEQFF; DNA: TGTGCCAGCACCCCTGCTAGCGGGTCTTCCTCCTACAATGAGCAGTTCTTC
D: .; V: TRBV7-8; size: .; J: TRBJ2-5; CDR3: CASSLVQGTGETQYF; DNA: TGTGCCAGCAGCTTAGTCCAGGGAACGGGAGAGACCCAGTACTTC
D: .; V: TRBV11-2; size: .; J: TRBJ2-1; CDR3: CASSRRAARMDNEQFF; DNA: TGTGCCAGCAGCCGCAGGGCCGCGCGCATGGACAATGAGCAGTTCTTC
D: TRBD1; V: TRBV2; size: .; J: TRBJ1-3; CDR3: CASTDDRGPGNTIYF; DNA: TGTGCCAGCACCGACGACAGGGGGCCTGGAAACACCATATATTTT
D: .; V: TRBV2; size: .; J: TRBJ1-1; CDR3: CASRSSGGPMNTEAFF; DNA: TGTGCCAGCAGATCCAGCGGGGGACCCATGAACACTGAAGCTTTCTTT
D: .; V: TRBV5-1; size: .; J: TRBJ2-5; CDR3: CASGQTVQETQYF; DNA: TGCGCCAGTGGGCAGACAGTCCAAGAGACCCAGTACTTC
D: .; V: TRBV2; size: .; J: TRBJ2-7; CDR3: CASRTRGTSYEQYF; DNA: TGTGCCAGCAGGACGAGGGGGACCTCCTACGAGCAGTACTTC
D: TRBD2; V: TRBV7-8; size: .; J: TRBJ2-1; CDR3: CASSDTPSGSSYNEQFF; DNA: TGTGCCAGCAGCGACACCCCTAGCGGAAGCTCCTACAATGAGCAGTTCTTC
D: .; V: TRBV19; size: .; J: TRBJ2-3; CDR3: CASSRRGQGGTQYF; DNA: TGTGCCAGTAGTAGGCGGGGTCAGGGGGGTACGCAGTATTTT
D: TRBD1; V: TRBV15; size: .; J: TRBJ1-5; CDR3: CATSRGSGGFQPQHF; DNA: TGTGCCACCAGCAGAGGTTCAGGGGGCTTTCAGCCCCAGCATTTT
D: TRBD1; V: TRBV7-9; size: .; J: TRBJ2-1; CDR3: CASSPRTGDYNEQFF; DNA: TGTGCCAGCAGCCCGAGGACAGGGGACTACAATGAGCAGTTCTTC
D: TRBD1; V: TRBV24-1; size: .; J: TRBJ1-1; CDR3: CATSKGTGANTEAFF; DNA: TGTGCCACCAGTAAAGGAACAGGGGCGAACACTGAAGCTTTCTTT
D: TRBD2; V: TRBV7-2; size: .; J: TRBJ2-3; CDR3: CASSPRFSGRGTDTQYF; DNA: TGTGCCAGCAGCCCACGCTTTAGCGGGAGGGGGACAGATACGCAGTATTTT
D: .; V: TRBV5-1; size: .; J: TRBJ2-1; CDR3: CASEVGGGPAYNEQFF; DNA: TGCGCCAGCGAAGTCGGTGGGGGCCCGGCCTACAATGAGCAGTTCTTC
D: .; V: TRBV9; size: .; J: TRBJ2-3; CDR3: CASSVGPLDTQYF; DNA: TGTGCCAGCAGCGTAGGGCCCTTAGATACGCAGTATTTT